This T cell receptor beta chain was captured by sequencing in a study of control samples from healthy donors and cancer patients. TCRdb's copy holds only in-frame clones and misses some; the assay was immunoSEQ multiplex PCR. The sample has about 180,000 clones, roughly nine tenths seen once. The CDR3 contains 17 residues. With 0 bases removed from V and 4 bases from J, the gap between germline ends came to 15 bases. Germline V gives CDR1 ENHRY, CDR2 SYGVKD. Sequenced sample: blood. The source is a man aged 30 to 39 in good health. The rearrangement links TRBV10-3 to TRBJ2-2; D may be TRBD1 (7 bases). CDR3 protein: CAISESSSGGTTGELFF. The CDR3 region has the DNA TGTGCCATCAGTGAGTCGTCGTCAGGGGGGACCACCGGGGAGCTGTTTTTT.